This T cell receptor (beta chain) was sequenced during a study of blood T cell repertoires in COVID-19. Across the whole study: Samples came from the United States, Italy and Spain, spanning acute and convalescent COVID-19. Sources were T cells, B-cell-depleted T cells, or PBMCs; the material itself was cDNA or gDNA.

This table comes from immunoSEQ multiplex PCR, and its TCRdb copy is limited to in-frame clones, with some not included. The table has under 95,000 clones, roughly 85% seen once. The V gene's germline CDR1 is PRHDT and CDR2 FYEKMQ (reference sequence). Trimming left V 5 bases short and J 4 bases short, with 12 bases between. The CDR3 length is 13 residues. Sequencing was done on a sample of peripheral blood. J is TRBJ2-7 and V is TRBV13; perhaps TRBD2 as D (5 bases). The sequence came from a man aged 55 to 70 with active or convalescent COVID-19. This CDR3 is CASSGGVGYEQYF. Here the CDR3 DNA reads TGTGCCAGCAGCGGAGGTGTGGGGTACGAGCAGTACTTC.